The 31 T cell receptor beta chains below were found in one sample sequenced in a study of T cells in Graves' hyperthyroidism and ophthalmopathy. Using RNA transcripts as the source, TCR beta CDR3 regions were amplified. The primer set for the first-round RT-PCR of the TCR CDR3 was HTBI. TCRdb passed the multiplex PCR reads through MiXCR, listing each CDR3 protein once. The sample holds about 400,000 distinct CDR3 sequences, 11% to 15% seen once. Sequencing was done on a sample of blood. The receptors derive from a man aged 50-59 years with Graves' ophthalmopathy.

This clonotype was recorded once. The chain has TRBV14 and TRBJ1-1, with D perhaps matching TRBD1 (6 bases). This CDR3 is built from 13 residues. V was cut by 6 bases and J by 1 base, with 9 bases left in between. CDR1 is SGHDN and CDR2 is FVKESK in the germline V gene. This chain's CDR3 is CASRRQENTEAFF. The CDR3 DNA follows: TGTGCCAGCAGACGACAGGAGAACACTGAAGCTTTCTTT.

The table lists this clonotype with a few counts. V is TRBV7-9 and J is TRBJ1-1; TRBD1 agrees at 7 bases. CDR3 size: 14 residues. Germline V gene lookup returns CDR1 SEHNR and CDR2 FQNEAQ (reference sequence). The trim removed 3 bases at V and 7 bases at J, leaving 8 bases unmatched. The CDR3 loop reads CASSLDPTGFEAFF. CDR3 coding DNA: TGTGCCAGCAGCTTGGACCCGACAGGGTTTGAAGCTTTCTTT.

The chain uses TRBV13 and TRBJ2-5, with a weak D call TRBD2 (6 bases). Trimming pared 7 bases from V and 3 bases from J, leaving 15 bases between. CDR1 is PRHDT, CDR2 FYEKMQ, per germline (reference sequence). The CDR3 is 14 amino acids. CDR3 in amino acids: CASIHERAEETQYF. In nucleotides, the CDR3 is TGTGCCAGCATTCACGAGCGGGCAGAAGAGACCCAGTACTTC.

This clonotype showed up many times. J is TRBJ2-6 and V is TRBV7-2; 7 positions agree with TRBD2. Per germline, CDR1 SGHTA and CDR2 FQGNSA. Germline trimming cut 1 base from V and 2 bases from J; bases unmatched to any gene: 17. The length of the CDR3 is 21 residues. For the CDR3, the DNA is TGTGCCAGCAGCTTAGTTGTGCGCACACGAGCAGGGAGGGCTGGGGCCAACGTCCTGACTTTC. Translating it yields CASSLVVRTRAGRAGANVLTF.

This clonotype was seen many times. CDR3 nucleotides: TGCAGTGCTAGAGATCTGGAGAGCTCCTACAATGAGCAGTTCTTC. Residues: CSARDLESSYNEQFF. The V gene is TRBV20-1, the J gene TRBJ2-1; D uncertain. The CDR3 spans 15 residues. The ends were cut back, 0 bases at V and 0 bases at J, with 9 bases in the middle. Looked up from germline, CDR1 is DFQATT and CDR2 is SNEGSKA (reference sequence).

This clonotype was seen a few times. This chain joins TRBV6-5 and TRBJ1-1, with D perhaps TRBD1 (5 bases). The CDR3 covers 16 residues. Trimming left V 2 bases short and J 2 bases short, with 15 bases between. Germline lookup yields CDR1 MNHEY and CDR2 SVGAGI. The CDR3 sequence: CASSYARQSRNTEAFF. The CDR3 DNA reads TGTGCCAGCAGTTACGCACGACAGTCCCGAAACACTGAAGCTTTCTTT.

The sample holds many counts of this clonotype. V usage is TRBV5-1 and J usage is TRBJ2-3; D might be TRBD2 (5 bases). Germline CDR1 SGHRS, CDR2 YFSETQ. Trimming left V 0 bases short and J 3 bases short, with 8 bases between. The CDR3 sequence is 14 residues long. The CDR3 bases are TGCGCCAGCAGCTTGGCGGTAGCGACAGATACGCAGTATTTT. Protein product: CASSLAVATDTQYF.

There are many counts of this clonotype. V is TRBV6-1 and J is TRBJ2-5, with D possibly being TRBD2 (7 bases). Between the trimmed V and J ends, which lost 7 bases and 4 bases, there was a span of 13 bases. The CDR3 extends over 13 amino acids. Germline lookup yields CDR1 MNHNS and CDR2 SASEGT. In nucleotides, the CDR3 is TGTGCCAGCATGGCGGGGGCTGGAGAGACCCAGTACTTC. This gives the protein CASMAGAGETQYF.

In this sample, this clonotype turned up a few times. The chain uses TRBV19 and TRBJ1-5; unclear D gene. Per the germline V gene, CDR1 is LNHDA and CDR2 is SQIVND (reference sequence). V was trimmed by 3 bases and J by 5 bases, leaving 8 bases between them. This CDR3 comprises 13 residues. The CDR3 DNA follows: TGTGCCAGTAGTATCCGTCTTGATCAGCCCCAGCATTTT. Amino acids: CASSIRLDQPQHF. The variable domain in full, completed from reference TRBV19 and TRBJ1-5, reads DGGITQSPKYLFRKEGQNVTLSCEQNLNHDAMYWYRQDPGQGLRLIYYSQIVNDFQKGDIAEGYSVSREKKESFPLTVTSAQKNPTAFYLCASSIRLDQPQHFGDGTRLSIL.

This chain links TRBV7-9 with TRBJ2-5, with D uncertain. Trimming cost V 2 bases and J 2 bases, with 6 bases left between them. The CDR3 sequence is 13 residues long. CDR1 is SEHNR and CDR2 is FQNEAQ in the germline V gene (reference sequence). The chain's CDR3 is CASSLSSQETQYF. CDR3 DNA sequence: TGTGCCAGCAGCTTATCCAGTCAAGAGACCCAGTACTTC.

This clonotype was detected ten times or more. V gene TRBV3-1 combines with J gene TRBJ2-2, with 11 nucleotides matching TRBD1. Germline loops: CDR1 LGHDT, CDR2 YNNKEL (reference sequence). The CDR3 runs 17 residues. The trim removed 3 bases at V and 5 bases at J, leaving 8 bases unmatched. The CDR3 loop is CASSQQSGTGGTGELFF. CDR3 nucleotides: TGTGCCAGCAGCCAGCAATCCGGGACAGGGGGGACCGGGGAGCTGTTTTTT. The full variable domain, with the rest looked up from reference TRBV3-1 and TRBJ2-2, is DTAVSQTPKYLVTQMGNDKSIKCEQNLGHDTMYWYKQDSKKFLKIMFSYNNKELIINETVPNRFSPKSPDKAHLNLHINSLELGDSAVYFCASSQQSGTGGTGELFFGEGSRLTVL.

This clonotype has only a few counts. The rearrangement links TRBV30 to TRBJ2-3; possible D gene TRBD2, 5 bases. V lost 1 base to trimming and J lost 5 bases, with 10 bases between them. Germline CDR1 reads GTSNPN; CDR2 reads SVGIG (reference sequence). The CDR3 sequence is 13 residues long. This chain's CDR3 is CAWSGGRGDTQYF. Written as DNA, the CDR3 is TGTGCCTGGAGTGGCGGACGGGGAGATACGCAGTATTTT.

This clonotype was counted ten times or more. The chain recombines TRBV11-2 with TRBJ2-1, with TRBD2 as a possible D gene (5 bases). The V gene lost 0 bases and the J gene lost 1 base, with 13 bases spanning the gap. Germline CDR1 reads SGHAT; CDR2 reads FQNNGV. The CDR3 sequence is 17 residues long. The CDR3 is CASSLEVGSLSYNEQFF. The DNA for the CDR3 is TGTGCCAGCAGCTTAGAAGTAGGGAGTCTTTCCTACAATGAGCAGTTCTTC.

This clonotype was seen only a few times. The gene calls are TRBV20-1 and TRBJ2-3; D remains unclear. The V end was cut by 8 bases, the J end by 3 bases, with 15 bases between. The CDR3 contains 13 residues. The germline gives CDR1 DFQATT, CDR2 SNEGSKA (reference sequence). The DNA of the CDR3 is TGCAGTCCCAACCCGGACCCGACAGATACGCAGTATTTT. This sequence encodes CSPNPDPTDTQYF.

This clonotype was seen a few times. Being one base from a much bigger clone, this may be a read error. J is TRBJ2-5 and V is TRBV7-6, with 9 bases that match TRBD1. CDR3 size: 15 residues. The V gene's germline CDR1 is SGHVS and CDR2 FNYEAQ. The CDR3 DNA reads as TGTGTCAGCAGCGCCAGGACAGGGGCCCAAGAGACCCAGTACTTC. This gives the protein CVSSARTGAQETQYF.

This clonotype occurred a few times. The V gene is TRBV19, the J gene TRBJ1-1, with D perhaps TRBD1 (6 bases). The V gene's germline CDR1 is LNHDA and CDR2 SQIVND (reference sequence). This CDR3 region has 13 residues. Trimming stripped 2 bases from V and 10 bases from J, with 14 bases between. CDR3 loop: CASSIQGSGGAFF. The CDR3 DNA reads as TGTGCCAGTAGTATACAGGGGTCGGGGGGAGCTTTCTTT.

Ten or more counts support this clonotype. J is TRBJ2-5 and V is TRBV15; no definite D call. The V end lost 0 bases, the J end lost 0 bases, and 8 bases lay between the germline ends. This CDR3 has 15 amino acids. Germline V gene sequence: CDR1 LNHNV, CDR2 YYDKDF (reference sequence). CDR3 residues: CATSRDKVDQETQYF. The CDR3 DNA sequence: TGTGCCACCAGCAGAGATAAGGTAGACCAAGAGACCCAGTACTTC.

This rearrangement joins TRBV2 to TRBJ2-1, with 10 bases aligning to TRBD1. The germline V gene has CDR1 SNHLY and CDR2 FYNNEI. V gave up 9 bases and J gave up 9 bases; unmatched junction bases: 8. This CDR3 has 13 residues. Here the CDR3 reads CASRRDRGSEQFF. In DNA, the CDR3 is TGTGCCAGTCGCCGGGACAGGGGCTCTGAGCAGTTCTTC.

This clonotype was seen more than once but under ten times. This chain links TRBV7-2 with TRBJ2-3, with D perhaps TRBD2 (6 bases). Per germline, CDR1 SGHTA and CDR2 FQGNSA. CDR3 length: 16 residues. The V end was cut by 5 bases, the J end by 0 bases, with 15 bases between. CDR3 region: CASSPISGPSTDTQYF. CDR3 coding DNA: TGTGCCAGCAGCCCAATAAGCGGGCCTAGCACAGATACGCAGTATTTT.

This clonotype was counted ten times or more. The chain is built from TRBV3-1 and TRBJ2-5; tentatively, D is TRBD2 (5 bases). CDR3 length equals 15 residues. V was pared by 6 bases and J by 7 bases, with 21 bases between. Looked up from germline, CDR1 is LGHDT and CDR2 is YNNKEL (reference sequence). The CDR3 sequence: CASSATTAGKGTQYF. DNA for the CDR3: TGTGCCAGCAGTGCAACGACGGCGGGTAAAGGGACCCAGTACTTC.

This clonotype came up many times. The chain combines TRBV10-2 with TRBJ2-1, with TRBD2 matching over 8 bases. V shed 7 bases and J 4 bases; nucleotides not matched to a gene: 6. The CDR3 length is 14 residues. From germline, CDR1 is WSHSY and CDR2 SAAADI. Here the CDR3 DNA reads TGCGCCAGCATGTTCGGGAGGGGGTACAATGAGCAGTTCTTC. Amino acid sequence: CASMFGRGYNEQFF.

The rearrangement uses TRBV20-1 and TRBJ2-5, with 7 bases lining up with TRBD2. The germline CDR1 and CDR2 sequences are DFQATT and SNEGSKA (reference sequence). The CDR3 is made up of 15 amino acids. After removal of 1 base from V and 5 bases from J, the junction contained 10 bases not matched to a gene. Written as DNA, the CDR3 is TGCAGTGCTAGAGTATGGGGGAGGGAAATCGAGACCCAGTACTTC. Encoded protein: CSARVWGREIETQYF.

This clonotype has only a few counts. This rearrangement joins TRBV28 to TRBJ2-1; tentatively, D is TRBD1 (6 bases). This CDR3 comprises 15 residues. Germline V lookup: CDR1 MDHEN, CDR2 SYDVKM. The V gene lost 7 bases and the J gene lost 10 bases, with 23 bases spanning the gap. The CDR3 here is CASTPLGTPATEQFF. CDR3 sequence (DNA): TGTGCCAGCACTCCTCTCGGGACACCCGCAACCGAGCAGTTCTTC.

Many counts were recorded for this clonotype. The V gene is TRBV3-1, the J gene TRBJ1-1, with unresolved D. V lost 1 base and J lost 5, with 5 bases in between. The CDR3 loop spans 12 amino acids. The germline CDR1 and CDR2 sequences are LGHDT and YNNKEL (reference sequence). CDR3 protein: CASSQVSTEAFF. In DNA, the CDR3 is TGTGCCAGCAGCCAAGTATCGACTGAAGCTTTCTTT. Drawing the rest from reference TRBV3-1 and TRBJ1-1, the complete variable domain is DTAVSQTPKYLVTQMGNDKSIKCEQNLGHDTMYWYKQDSKKFLKIMFSYNNKELIINETVPNRFSPKSPDKAHLNLHINSLELGDSAVYFCASSQVSTEAFFGQGTRLTVV.

The CDR3 nucleotides are TGTGCCAGCAGTATGGACGACAGGCAGGGAGAGACCCAGTACTTC. Protein: CASSMDDRQGETQYF. This chain connects TRBV6-1 to TRBJ2-5; perhaps TRBD1 as D (6 bases). This CDR3 region has 15 residues. Per the germline V gene, CDR1 is MNHNS and CDR2 is SASEGT. V gave up 5 bases and J gave up 4 bases, with 17 bases separating them.

This chain uses TRBV6-2 or TRBV6-3 with TRBJ2-3; D may be TRBD1 or TRBD2 (5 bases each). Trimming took off 8 bases at V and 6 bases at J, with 18 bases between the two ends. The length of the CDR3 is 14 residues. Germline V lookup: CDR1 MNHEY, CDR2 SVGEGT. As DNA, the CDR3 is TGTGCCAGCCGGGGACGGCGAAGATCTGATACGCAGTATTTT. Translated, it gives CASRGRRRSDTQYF.

This clonotype was recorded many times. The rearrangement joins TRBV11-2 to TRBJ2-5; D is possibly TRBD2 (5 bases). From germline, CDR1 is SGHAT and CDR2 FQNNGV. This CDR3 contains 15 residues. V shed 0 bases and J shed 5 bases, with 13 bases lying between them. The CDR3: CASSLEAGPRETQYF. CDR3 DNA sequence: TGTGCCAGCAGCTTAGAGGCGGGCCCTCGTGAGACCCAGTACTTC.

This clonotype has a handful of counts. The V and J genes are TRBV12-3 or TRBV12-4 and TRBJ2-1; 9 bases are a match to TRBD2. The CDR3 is 16 residues long. Trimming took 3 bases from V and 6 from J; bases not matched to a gene: 9. CDR3 bases: TGTGCCAGCAGTTTTCGCATAGCGGGGGCTATCAATGAGCAGTTCTTC. It is translated as CASSFRIAGAINEQFF.

This clonotype appeared a few times. The chain carries TRBV5-8 and TRBJ2-7; 11 nucleotides align to TRBD2. Germline values: CDR1 SGHTS, CDR2 YDEGEE. CDR3 size: 17 residues. V lost 4 bases and J lost 0; bases outside the gene matches: 9. The CDR3 loop is CASSPGLAGRSSYEQYF. The DNA of the CDR3 is TGTGCCAGCAGCCCCGGACTAGCGGGCCGCAGCTCCTACGAGCAGTACTTC.

Ten or more counts support this clonotype. J is TRBJ2-5 and V is TRBV30, with D possibly matching TRBD2 (5 bases). Germline CDR1 is GTSNPN and CDR2 is SVGIG (reference sequence). Trimming removed 2 bases at V and 1 base at J, with 14 bases between. The CDR3 has 15 amino acids. CDR3 nucleotides: TGTGCCTGGAGTCGGGGAATGGGCGGCCAAGAGACCCAGTACTTC. This translates into CAWSRGMGGQETQYF.

This clonotype was observed at least ten times. The genes are TRBV7-8 and TRBJ2-1, with 10 nucleotides matching TRBD1. The CDR3 covers 19 residues. Germline CDR1 reads SGHVS; CDR2 reads FQNEAQ. J was trimmed by 0 bases and V by 0 bases; bases with no gene match: 8. CDR3 DNA sequence: TGTGCCAGCAGCTTAGCGGGGACAGGGGCCTCCGGCTCCTACAATGAGCAGTTCTTC. It is translated as CASSLAGTGASGSYNEQFF. Combining the CDR3 with reference TRBV7-8 and TRBJ2-1 gives the whole variable domain GAGVSQSPRYKVAKRGQDVALRCDPISGHVSLFWYQQALGQGPEFLTYFQNEAQLDKSGLPSDRFFAERPEGSVSTLKIQRTQQEDSAVYLCASSLAGTGASGSYNEQFFGPGTRLTVL.